The 28 T cell receptor beta chains in this list originate from one sample, sequenced in a study of T-cell reconstitution after alpha-beta-depleted transplantation in children. Unique molecular identifiers were used to barcode this TCRbeta library. Each CDR3 protein is one row after TCRdb ran MiXCR on the PCR reads. The repertoire holds some 200,000 distinct CDR3 sequences, with about 15% as singletons. The sequences come from PBMCs from the stem cell graft donor, collected from the stem cell graft. All receptors derive from a human donor who donated a stem cell graft to a child with acute lymphoblastic leukemia.

This clonotype has a handful of counts. The rearrangement links TRBV18 to TRBJ2-4; D assignment may be TRBD1 or TRBD2 (5 bases each). Trimming left V 7 bases short and J 5 bases short, with 24 bases between. The CDR3 is 17 amino acids. CDR1 KGHSH and CDR2 LQKENI come from the germline V gene. CDR3 sequence (DNA): TGTGCCAGCTGCCAAGGGACGAGACTGGGAAACCAAAACATTCAGTACTTC. This translates into CASCQGTRLGNQNIQYF.

This clonotype was observed a handful of times. The rearrangement uses TRBV29-1 and TRBJ2-7; D is possibly TRBD1 (5 bases). The CDR3 has 11 amino acids. Germline CDR1 reads SQVTM; CDR2 reads ANQGSEA. V lost 3 bases and J 7 bases, leaving 10 bases between the germline ends. This CDR3 reads CSVDKGFEQYF. CDR3 DNA: TGCAGCGTTGACAAGGGGTTTGAGCAGTACTTC.

In this sample, this clonotype turned up many times. J is TRBJ2-1 and V is TRBV20-1; D assignment may be TRBD1 or TRBD2 (5 bases each). The germline gives CDR1 DFQATT, CDR2 SNEGSKA (reference sequence). The CDR3 covers 15 residues. The V gene lost 3 bases and the J gene lost 7 bases, with 19 bases spanning the gap. CDR3 sequence: CSARPPGRAGNEQFF. The CDR3 DNA follows: TGCAGTGCTAGGCCACCGGGACGGGCTGGAAATGAGCAGTTCTTC.

This clonotype was found many times. The chain employs TRBV12-3 or TRBV12-4 and TRBJ1-1; 7 nucleotides align to TRBD1. CDR3 length: 14 residues. V lost 6 bases, J lost 4 bases, and 8 bases stayed unmatched. In nucleotides, the CDR3 is TGTGCCAGCAGCCGACAGGGTGATACCACTGAAGCTTTCTTT. Translating it yields CASSRQGDTTEAFF.

This clonotype has a handful of counts. V gene TRBV19 combines with J gene TRBJ2-3; TRBD2 might be the D (6 bases). Trimming pared 5 bases from V and 4 bases from J, leaving 16 bases between. The CDR3 consists of 15 residues. Per germline, CDR1 LNHDA and CDR2 SQIVND (reference sequence). CDR3 sequence: CASSQIVGGSDTQYF. CDR3 DNA: TGTGCCAGTAGTCAGATCGTGGGGGGTTCAGATACGCAGTATTTT.

Ten or more counts support this clonotype. The chain combines TRBV20-1 with TRBJ2-1, with 10 bases that match TRBD2. Germline CDR1 is DFQATT and CDR2 is SNEGSKA (reference sequence). CDR3 length equals 16 residues. Unmatched junction bases numbered 9, after V lost 1 base and J lost 6 bases. The CDR3 DNA reads as TGCAGTGCTAGAGTGCCTAGCGGGAGATCTTTCAATGAGCAGTTCTTC. Protein sequence: CSARVPSGRSFNEQFF.

This clonotype has a handful of counts. This chain links TRBV2 with TRBJ2-5, with TRBD2 identical over 11 bases. The V segment lost 5 bases and the J segment 4 bases; nucleotides outside the gene matches: 3. CDR3 size: 14 residues. The germline gives CDR1 SNHLY, CDR2 FYNNEI. The CDR3 region has the DNA TGTGCCAGCAGTTTTGGACTAGCGGGAGAGACCCAGTACTTC. This translates into CASSFGLAGETQYF.

The V gene is TRBV12-3 or TRBV12-4, the J gene TRBJ1-1, with TRBD1 matching 7 bases. The trim removed 5 bases at V and 1 base at J, leaving 4 bases unmatched. The CDR3 loop spans 14 amino acids. The CDR3, as DNA: TGTGCCAGCAGTACGGGACAGCCGAACACTGAAGCTTTCTTT. This sequence encodes CASSTGQPNTEAFF.

Many counts were recorded for this clonotype. The J gene is TRBJ1-1, the V gene TRBV29-1; D ambiguous. V lost 0 bases and J 7 bases, leaving 9 bases between the germline ends. The CDR3 covers 12 residues. CDR1 is SQVTM, CDR2 ANQGSEA, per germline. The chain's CDR3 is CSVEDPGSEAFF. CDR3 nucleotides: TGCAGCGTTGAAGATCCGGGCAGTGAAGCTTTCTTT.

The table lists this clonotype with many counts. V usage is TRBV27 and J usage is TRBJ2-5; D is perhaps TRBD2 (6 bases). Germline V gene sequence: CDR1 MNHEY, CDR2 SMNVEV (reference sequence). This CDR3 region has 14 residues. V was pared by 3 bases and J by 7 bases, with 15 bases between. CDR3 DNA: TGTGCCAGCAGTTTGGCGGGACTCAGAGGGACCCAGTACTTC. Translating gives CASSLAGLRGTQYF.

At least ten counts were recorded for this clonotype. The rearrangement links TRBV4-1 to TRBJ2-7; 7 bases agree with TRBD2. V gave up 0 bases and J gave up 5 bases; unmatched junction bases: 4. This CDR3 comprises 14 residues. Per the germline V gene, CDR1 is MGHRA and CDR2 is YSYEKL. CDR3: CASSQDGAGDEQYF. In DNA form, the CDR3 reads TGCGCCAGCAGCCAAGATGGGGCGGGAGACGAGCAGTACTTC.

This clonotype was seen ten or more times. The V call is TRBV7-2, the J call TRBJ2-7; D is perhaps TRBD2 (6 bases). CDR3 size: 17 residues. V lost 1 base and J 4 bases, leaving 20 bases between the germline ends. Per the germline V gene, CDR1 is SGHTA and CDR2 is FQGNSA. In DNA, the CDR3 is TGTGCCAGCAGCTTAGTTTCCCGGGCGGGACTCGCTTACGAGCAGTACTTC. It translates to CASSLVSRAGLAYEQYF.

This clonotype was detected only a few times. This chain links TRBV12-3 or TRBV12-4 with TRBJ1-2; D ambiguous. V was cut by 4 bases and J by 4 bases, with 22 bases left in between. The CDR3 is 17 residues long. CDR3 residues: CASSSSSAGPKSYGYTF. The DNA for the CDR3 is TGTGCCAGCAGTTCCTCCTCAGCAGGCCCCAAAAGCTATGGCTACACCTTC.

V usage is TRBV5-1 and J usage is TRBJ1-3, with D perhaps matching TRBD1 (6 bases). Trimming pared 3 bases from V and 4 bases from J, leaving 11 bases between. Germline V lookup: CDR1 SGHRS, CDR2 YFSETQ. The CDR3 totals 14 residues. The CDR3 loop is CASSSGDIGNTIYF. In DNA form, the CDR3 reads TGCGCCAGCAGCTCGGGGGACATAGGAAACACCATATATTTT. The complete variable domain, with remaining parts taken from reference TRBV5-1 and TRBJ1-3, reads KAGVTQTPRYLIKTRGQQVTLSCSPISGHRSVSWYQQTPGQGLQFLFEYFSETQRNKGNFPGRFSGRQFSNSRSEMNVSTLELGDSALYLCASSSGDIGNTIYFGEGSWLTVV.

In this sample, this clonotype turned up many times. V and J are TRBV5-1 and TRBJ1-5, with 9 nucleotides matching TRBD1. The CDR3 has 21 amino acids. Per the germline V gene, CDR1 is SGHRS and CDR2 is YFSETQ. V dropped 4 bases and J dropped 0; count of bases not matched to a gene: 20. CDR3 protein: CASSKQGALSPGGNSNQPQHF. The CDR3 nucleotides read TGCGCCAGCAGCAAACAGGGGGCCTTGTCACCCGGAGGAAATAGCAATCAGCCCCAGCATTTT.

The chain employs TRBV5-1 and TRBJ2-2; 11 positions agree with TRBD1. The CDR3 length is 16 residues. CDR1 is SGHRS, CDR2 YFSETQ, per germline. The ends lost 0 bases at V and 6 bases at J; junction bases unmatched: 4. The chain's CDR3 is CASSLAGQGAPGELFF. The DNA for the CDR3 is TGCGCCAGCAGCTTGGCAGGACAGGGGGCTCCCGGGGAGCTGTTTTTT.

This clonotype was counted many times. The chain employs TRBV5-1 and TRBJ2-7, with D maybe TRBD2 (7 bases). CDR1 is SGHRS, CDR2 YFSETQ, per germline. V shed 2 bases and J shed 0 bases, with 18 bases lying between them. The CDR3 loop spans 17 amino acids. CDR3 sequence (DNA): TGCGCCAGCAGCTTTCTGCTCAGGGGCGGGGGCTCCTACGAGCAGTACTTC. It is translated as CASSFLLRGGGSYEQYF.

This clonotype was seen ten or more times. The gene calls are TRBV20-1 and TRBJ2-1; the match to TRBD2 covers 13 bases. The germline V gene encodes CDR1 DFQATT and CDR2 SNEGSKA (reference sequence). V was pared by 0 bases and J by 7 bases, with 3 bases of the junction left unmatched. This CDR3 comprises 15 residues. The CDR3 region has the DNA TGCAGTGCTAGAGAACTAGCGGGAGGGTCTAATGAGCAGTTCTTC. It translates to CSARELAGGSNEQFF.

There are many counts of this clonotype. CDR3 sequence: CASRTSGQISGNTIYF. CDR3 coding DNA: TGTGCCAGCAGGACCTCGGGACAGATCTCTGGAAACACCATATATTTT. V is TRBV12-3 or TRBV12-4 and J is TRBJ1-3, with 7 bases identical to TRBD1. Trimming removed 6 bases from V and 0 bases from J; junction bases left unmatched: 8. The CDR3 has 16 amino acids.

This clonotype was recorded a few times. J is TRBJ2-7 and V is TRBV10-2, with D possibly being TRBD1 (6 bases). The CDR3 length is 16 residues. Germline V gives CDR1 WSHSY, CDR2 SAAADI. V gave up 7 bases and J gave up 2 bases, with 21 bases separating them. This CDR3 reads CASTTTPDRFPYEQYF. In DNA, the CDR3 is TGCGCCAGCACCACCACCCCAGACAGGTTTCCCTACGAGCAGTACTTC.

The chain couples TRBV2 to TRBJ1-2; D is uncertain. V was cut by 7 bases and J by 4 bases, with 10 bases left in between. Germline V gives CDR1 SNHLY, CDR2 FYNNEI. This CDR3 contains 12 residues. DNA of the CDR3: TGTGCCAGCACCCAGAAGCTCTATGGCTACACCTTC. Its protein is CASTQKLYGYTF.

This clonotype was counted ten times or more. J is TRBJ2-3 and V is TRBV12-3 or TRBV12-4; no clear D. The V gene lost 5 bases and the J gene lost 0 bases, with 6 bases spanning the gap. The CDR3 sequence is 13 residues long. CDR3: CASSLTSTDTQYF. CDR3 DNA: TGTGCCAGCAGTCTTACTAGCACAGATACGCAGTATTTT.

This clonotype was counted many times. The V call is TRBV5-1, the J call TRBJ1-3; D ambiguous. There are 15 residues in the CDR3. V lost 0 bases and J lost 0, with 7 bases in between. CDR1 is SGHRS, CDR2 YFSETQ, per germline. The CDR3 coding sequence is TGCGCCAGCAGCTTGGACCGTATCTCTGGAAACACCATATATTTT. The encoded protein is CASSLDRISGNTIYF.

The sample holds many counts of this clonotype. The CDR3 nucleotides are TGCGCCAGCAGCTTCCAGGGGGCAGGTGGCTCGGCTAATGAAAAACTGTTTTTT. Its protein product is CASSFQGAGGSANEKLFF. V is TRBV5-1 and J is TRBJ1-4; 8 bases fit TRBD1. Germline V gene data show CDR1 as SGHRS and CDR2 as YFSETQ. The ends lost 2 bases at V and 3 bases at J; junction bases unmatched: 12. This CDR3 has 18 amino acids. The whole variable domain, filled in from reference TRBV5-1 and TRBJ1-4, reads KAGVTQTPRYLIKTRGQQVTLSCSPISGHRSVSWYQQTPGQGLQFLFEYFSETQRNKGNFPGRFSGRQFSNSRSEMNVSTLELGDSALYLCASSFQGAGGSANEKLFFGSGTQLSVL.

This clonotype turned up a few times. V and J are TRBV5-1 and TRBJ2-5; D call uncertain. CDR1 SGHRS and CDR2 YFSETQ come from the germline V gene. This CDR3 is built from 14 residues. V was shortened by 1 base and J by 2 bases, with 9 bases between the two germline ends. The CDR3: CASSLKAGQETQYF. The CDR3 DNA reads as TGCGCCAGCAGCTTGAAAGCTGGACAAGAGACCCAGTACTTC.

Many counts were recorded for this clonotype. This chain links TRBV6-5 with TRBJ2-3, with D maybe TRBD2 (5 bases). CDR1 and CDR2 (germline): MNHEY, SVGAGI. CDR3 length equals 11 residues. V was trimmed by 8 bases and J by 7 bases, leaving 10 bases between them. CDR3 loop: CASQRAYTQYF. The CDR3, as DNA: TGTGCCAGCCAGAGGGCTTATACGCAGTATTTT.

This sequence joins TRBV28 and TRBJ1-1; unclear D gene. Germline loops: CDR1 MDHEN, CDR2 SYDVKM. The CDR3 is made up of 14 amino acids. The V end was cut by 4 bases, the J end by 1 base, with 10 bases between. This CDR3 reads CASSSPPRNTEAFF. Here the CDR3 DNA reads TGTGCCAGCAGTTCTCCCCCTAGGAACACTGAAGCTTTCTTT.

There are many counts of this clonotype. V usage is TRBV7-8 and J usage is TRBJ2-5; D not resolved. Germline values: CDR1 SGHVS, CDR2 FQNEAQ. V was shortened by 6 bases and J by 3 bases, with 5 bases between the two germline ends. The CDR3 totals 11 residues. The CDR3: CASSRKETQYF. Here the CDR3 DNA reads TGTGCCAGCAGTCGCAAAGAGACCCAGTACTTC. The full variable domain, its missing parts supplied by reference TRBV7-8 and TRBJ2-5, is GAGVSQSPRYKVAKRGQDVALRCDPISGHVSLFWYQQALGQGPEFLTYFQNEAQLDKSGLPSDRFFAERPEGSVSTLKIQRTQQEDSAVYLCASSRKETQYFGPGTRLLVL.